A single sample is the source of the 19 T cell receptor beta chains below, sequenced in a study of cytomegalovirus exposure and HLA in healthy donors. Researchers ran the PCR with 60 Vbeta and 13 Jbeta primers. The table came from immunoSEQ multiplex PCR; TCRdb's copy has only in-frame clones and leaves some out. The sample holds approximately 110,000 clones; around three quarters are singletons and the top ten take roughly 2.6%. What was sequenced was PBMCs. The receptors shown here come from a man aged 45-65 years in good health and CMV-seropositive.

This clone was recorded only once. This chain connects TRBV5-1 to TRBJ2-2; 7 nucleotides agree with TRBD1. Per the germline V gene, CDR1 is SGHRS and CDR2 is YFSETQ. Trimming at V came to 2 bases and at J to 3 bases, leaving 4 bases not matched to a gene. This CDR3 spans 15 amino acids. The CDR3 protein is CASSLQGRDTGELFF. The CDR3 DNA sequence: TGCGCCAGCAGCTTACAGGGGAGAGACACCGGGGAGCTGTTTTTT.

The chain has TRBV27 and TRBJ1-5; 11 nucleotides match TRBD1. From germline, CDR1 is MNHEY and CDR2 SMNVEV (reference sequence). The V segment lost 3 bases and the J segment 7 bases; nucleotides outside the gene matches: 5. CDR3 length: 15 residues. The CDR3 reads CASSFGTGGRQPQHF. In DNA, the CDR3 is TGTGCCAGCAGTTTCGGGACAGGGGGACGACAGCCCCAGCATTTT.

The J gene is TRBJ1-6, the V gene TRBV10-3; D remains unclear. Germline CDR1 is ENHRY and CDR2 is SYGVKD. V was cut by 3 bases and J by 0 bases, with 6 bases left in between. CDR3 length equals 15 residues. The CDR3 DNA reads as TGTGCCATCAGTGACCTCAGCTCCTATAATTCACCCCTCCACTTT. This codes for CAISDLSSYNSPLHF.

The gene calls are TRBV6-6 and TRBJ2-7, with 8 nucleotides matching TRBD2. Germline-derived CDR1 and CDR2 are MNHNY and SVGAGI (reference sequence). The CDR3 extends over 15 amino acids. Germline trimming cut 3 bases from V and 2 bases from J; bases unmatched to any gene: 6. The CDR3 nucleotides read TGTGCCAGCAGTTATCTCGAGCGGGGGACCTACGAGCAGTACTTC. Translating gives CASSYLERGTYEQYF.

The J gene is TRBJ1-2, the V gene TRBV5-6; 10 nucleotides line up with TRBD1. This CDR3 region has 13 residues. CDR1 and CDR2 from the germline V gene are SGHDT and YYEEEE. The V segment lost 5 bases and the J segment 8 bases; nucleotides outside the gene matches: 6. The CDR3 DNA reads as TGTGCCAGCAGAGGGGGACAGGGGTTCGGCTACACCTTC. This encodes CASRGGQGFGYTF.

The chain combines TRBV28 with TRBJ1-2; 11 positions match TRBD1. The length of the CDR3 is 15 residues. In germline, CDR1 is MDHEN, CDR2 SYDVKM. V lost 3 bases and J lost 11; bases outside the gene matches: 11. The CDR3 is CASSFVAGQGGGYTF. The CDR3, as DNA: TGTGCCAGCAGTTTTGTGGCGGGACAGGGGGGAGGATACACCTTC.

The rearrangement links TRBV9 to TRBJ2-7, with D possibly being TRBD1 (7 bases). This CDR3 comprises 13 residues. Per the germline V gene, CDR1 is SGDLS and CDR2 is YYNGEE. With 4 bases removed from V and 6 bases from J, the gap between germline ends came to 14 bases. The CDR3 coding sequence is TGTGCCAGCAGCACCACTCAGGGGGGCGAGCAGTACTTC. Translating it yields CASSTTQGGEQYF.

This sequence joins TRBV2 and TRBJ1-4; 11 positions match TRBD1. This CDR3 contains 15 residues. The germline V gene has CDR1 SNHLY and CDR2 FYNNEI. Losses at the gene ends were 6 bases for V and 3 bases for J; bases not matched to a gene: 3. The CDR3 reads CASRDRGRANEKLFF. The CDR3 DNA reads as TGTGCCAGCAGGGACAGGGGGCGGGCTAATGAAAAACTGTTTTTT.

The rearrangement links TRBV4-1 to TRBJ1-6, with TRBD1 matching 8 bases. This CDR3 is built from 16 residues. In germline, CDR1 is MGHRA, CDR2 YSYEKL. The junction had 10 bases not matched to a gene; V was cut back by 2 bases and J by 10 bases. The CDR3 DNA sequence: TGCGCCAGCAGCCAATCGGGACAGGCACTGTTATCACCCCTCCACTTT. Protein product: CASSQSGQALLSPLHF.

This clone was seen a handful of times. The chain uses TRBV11-3 and TRBJ1-2; no reliable D call. Between the trimmed V and J ends, which lost 3 bases and 8 bases, there was a span of 13 bases. Germline values: CDR1 SGHNT, CDR2 YENEEA. This CDR3 region has 13 residues. CDR3 amino acids: CASSFSGGLGYTF. The CDR3 DNA follows: TGTGCCAGCAGCTTTAGCGGAGGCCTGGGCTACACCTTC. The variable domain in full, with the rest retrieved from reference TRBV11-3 and TRBJ1-2, is EAGVVQSPRYKIIEKKQPVAFWCNPISGHNTLYWYLQNLGQGPELLIRYENEEAVDDSQLPKDRFSAERLKGVDSTLKIQPAELGDSAVYLCASSFSGGLGYTFGSGTRLTVV.

The V and J genes are TRBV30 and TRBJ1-2; possibly TRBD1 for D (5 bases). Germline CDR1 GTSNPN, CDR2 SVGIG (reference sequence). This CDR3 is 12 amino acids long. Trimming stripped 7 bases from V and 9 bases from J, with 18 bases between. The CDR3 protein is CASKDTYLSYTF. As DNA, the CDR3 is TGTGCCTCGAAGGACACCTACCTGAGCTACACCTTC.

The CDR3 nucleotides are TGTGCCAGCAGCACCCGGACAGGGTATCAAGAGACCCAGTACTTC. Its translation: CASSTRTGYQETQYF. The chain links TRBV5-4 to TRBJ2-5, with 8 bases identical to TRBD1. CDR1 SGHNT and CDR2 YYREEE come from the germline V gene (reference sequence). This CDR3 has 15 amino acids. V shed 4 bases and J 2 bases; nucleotides not matched to a gene: 7.

This clone appeared a single time. The chain couples TRBV6-5 to TRBJ1-3; the D gene is possibly TRBD1 (5 bases). The CDR3 is 14 amino acids. With 4 bases removed from V and 1 base from J, the gap between germline ends came to 8 bases. Germline V gene data show CDR1 as MNHEY and CDR2 as SVGAGI. The CDR3: CASSLGASGNTIYF. CDR3 sequence (DNA): TGTGCCAGCAGTTTAGGGGCTTCTGGAAACACCATATATTTT.

The chain links TRBV18 to TRBJ2-1; possible D gene TRBD2, 5 bases. Trimming pared 6 bases from V and 4 bases from J, leaving 13 bases between. This CDR3 has 14 residues. Germline-derived CDR1 and CDR2 are KGHSH and LQKENI. The CDR3 reads CASSPERTYNEQFF. The CDR3 region has the DNA TGTGCCAGCTCCCCCGAAAGGACTTACAATGAGCAGTTCTTC.

The CDR3 DNA sequence: TGTGCCAGCCTTGACAGGGGGAAGTACGAGCAGTACTTC. Translation gives CASLDRGKYEQYF. The chain combines TRBV2 with TRBJ2-7, with TRBD1 matching over 9 bases. This CDR3 region has 13 residues. Trimming removed 8 bases from V and 4 bases from J; junction bases left unmatched: 6. Per the germline V gene, CDR1 is SNHLY and CDR2 is FYNNEI.

The rearrangement links TRBV6-1 to TRBJ1-4; 8 nucleotides line up with TRBD1. CDR3 length equals 14 residues. V shed 2 bases and J 11 bases; nucleotides not matched to a gene: 7. Germline CDR1 and CDR2: MNHNS and SASEGT. CDR3 loop: CASSERQGAVKLFF. CDR3 DNA sequence: TGTGCCAGCAGTGAAAGGCAGGGGGCAGTTAAACTGTTTTTT.

This clone was detected only once. This rearrangement joins TRBV2 to TRBJ2-5; 7 bases line up with TRBD2. J gave up 4 bases and V 3 bases, and 8 bases lay outside the gene matches. Germline loops: CDR1 SNHLY, CDR2 FYNNEI. The CDR3 contains 15 residues. CDR3 sequence: CASSDWWGEGETQYF. The CDR3 DNA is TGTGCCAGCAGTGATTGGTGGGGGGAGGGAGAGACCCAGTACTTC.

In this sample, this clone turned up many times. The V call is TRBV6-6, the J call TRBJ1-5, with a tentative D call TRBD1 (5 bases). Germline loops: CDR1 MNHNY, CDR2 SVGAGI (reference sequence). The germline V and J ends were trimmed by 8 bases and 0 bases, with 14 bases remaining between them. There are 15 residues in the CDR3. DNA of the CDR3: TGTGCCAGCGTGGGGGGATGGAGTAGCAATCAGCCCCAGCATTTT. It translates to CASVGGWSSNQPQHF.

This chain uses TRBV6-1 with TRBJ2-5; D is possibly TRBD2 (6 bases). From germline, CDR1 is MNHNS and CDR2 SASEGT. The CDR3 consists of 13 residues. Trimming took 4 bases from V and 5 from J, leaving 11 bases between them. Here the CDR3 DNA reads TGTGCCAGCAGTGGGCAGGGAGGTGAGACCCAGTACTTC. This codes for CASSGQGGETQYF.